These 7 T cell receptor beta chains were sequenced from one sample in a study of blood T cells in healthy people across ages. Then a second PCR, running about 6 to 12 cycles, was carried out with a sample-barcoded 5' primer and a J-beta primer mix. TCRdb re-called the 5' RACE reads through MiXCR, storing one row per CDR3 protein. The data contain around 280,000 distinct CDR3 sequences, around 29% of them seen just once; the ten biggest clones take up 29%. The sequencing input was blood. These receptors originate from an older woman in good health.

The V gene is TRBV7-9, the J gene TRBJ2-5; no firm D call. The J call is doubtful: the DNA matches TRBJ2-7 better. This CDR3 has 14 residues. Germline V gene data show CDR1 as SEHNR and CDR2 as FQNEAQ (reference sequence). CDR3 coding DNA: TGTGCCAGCAGCTTATTCCCAGGTGACTACGAGCAGTACTTC. It encodes CASSLFPGDYEQYF.

This clonotype was observed once. This chain joins TRBV20-1 and TRBJ2-5; TRBD2 might be the D (5 bases). The CDR3 totals 15 residues. With 5 bases removed from V and 2 bases from J, the gap between germline ends came to 18 bases. Germline CDR1 DFQATT, CDR2 SNEGSKA (reference sequence). The CDR3 region is CSARRKWGVQETQYF. The CDR3 DNA sequence: TGCAGTGCTCGCCGCAAATGGGGAGTTCAAGAGACCCAGTACTTC.

To note about this clonotype: Germline is not matched at one junction end, which may reflect a read error. The J gene is TRBJ1-5, the V gene TRBV20-1, with D perhaps TRBD1 (5 bases). Germline assignment: CDR1 DFQATT and CDR2 SNEGSKA (reference sequence). The CDR3 extends over 14 amino acids. The CDR3 DNA follows: TGCACTGCTAGAGTGGGGACTGAAAATCAGCCCCAGCATTTT. Amino acid sequence: CTARVGTENQPQHF.

This chain uses TRBV11-1 with TRBJ2-5; D unclear. The CDR3 runs to 16 residues. V lost 5 bases to trimming and J lost 5 bases, with 21 bases between them. Germline CDR1 SGHAT, CDR2 FQDESV (reference sequence). DNA of the CDR3: TGTGCCAGCAGCGTAGGATCGGGCCAGGTCCCGGAGACCCAGTACTTC. Translation: CASSVGSGQVPETQYF.

This clonotype has a handful of counts. The chain employs TRBV4-1 and TRBJ1-4, with a possible D match to TRBD1 (6 bases). Germline lookup yields CDR1 MGHRA and CDR2 YSYEKL. The CDR3 sequence is 17 residues long. Deletions cut 0 bases from V and 5 bases from J, with 16 bases between. The CDR3, as DNA: TGCGCCAGCAGCCAAGATTTCCCCGGACAGTCGAATGAAAAACTGTTTTTT. This encodes CASSQDFPGQSNEKLFF.

V usage is TRBV7-2 and J usage is TRBJ2-5; perhaps D is TRBD1 or TRBD2 (6 bases each). Trimming left V 6 bases short and J 5 bases short, with 13 bases between. The CDR3 length is 13 residues. Per germline, CDR1 SGHTA and CDR2 FQGNSA. DNA for the CDR3: TGTGCCAGCAGACTGGGGGGCTGGGAGACCCAGTACTTC. Protein sequence: CASRLGGWETQYF.

On this clonotype itself: At one boundary the junction diverges from the germline segment, which might be a read error. The chain is built from TRBV6-2 or TRBV6-3 and TRBJ2-5; D remains unclear. The CDR3 extends over 13 amino acids. The germline CDR1 and CDR2 sequences are MNHEY and SVGEGT. CDR3 residues: CASNYGTGETQYF. CDR3 DNA: TGTGCCAGCAATTACGGTACTGGAGAGACCCAGTACTTC.